This T cell receptor beta chain was sequenced for a study of blood T cells in healthy people across ages. Many counts were recorded for this clonotype. Antigen specificity is unknown. V lost 1 base and J 7 bases, leaving 13 bases between the germline ends. The CDR3 totals 13 residues. Germline V gives CDR1 GTSNPN, CDR2 SVGIG (reference sequence). Whole-study findings and limits: Age advanced and TCR beta diversity per million T cells fell, roughly linearly.

PCR was performed a second time for roughly 7 to 11 cycles using a sample-barcoded 5' primer and a J-beta primer mix. A single record per CDR3 protein comes from TCRdb applying MiXCR to the 5' RACE reads. The data show fewer than 800,000 distinct CDR3 sequences, about 32% seen once. Source material: blood. The J gene is TRBJ2-5, the V gene TRBV30; weak D call: TRBD1 (6 bases). The receptor's source is a woman older than 75 in good health. The CDR3 DNA reads as TGTGCCTGGAGTGAACAGGGCCTTGGGACCCAGTACTTC. Amino acids: CAWSEQGLGTQYF.